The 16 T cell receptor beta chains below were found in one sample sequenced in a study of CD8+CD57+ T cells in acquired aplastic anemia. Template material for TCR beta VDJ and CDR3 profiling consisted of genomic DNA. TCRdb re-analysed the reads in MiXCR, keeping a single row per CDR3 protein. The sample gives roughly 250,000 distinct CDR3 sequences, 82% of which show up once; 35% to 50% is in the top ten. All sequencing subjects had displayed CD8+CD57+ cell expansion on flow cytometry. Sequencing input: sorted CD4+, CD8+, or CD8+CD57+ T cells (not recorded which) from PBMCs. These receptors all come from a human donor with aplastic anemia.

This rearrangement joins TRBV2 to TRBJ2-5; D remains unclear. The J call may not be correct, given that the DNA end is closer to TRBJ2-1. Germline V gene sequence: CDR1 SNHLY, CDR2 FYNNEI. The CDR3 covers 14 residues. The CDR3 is CASQSLASHKDQFF. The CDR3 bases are TGTGCCAGTCAAAGTCTCGCCTCACACAAGGACCAGTTCTTC.

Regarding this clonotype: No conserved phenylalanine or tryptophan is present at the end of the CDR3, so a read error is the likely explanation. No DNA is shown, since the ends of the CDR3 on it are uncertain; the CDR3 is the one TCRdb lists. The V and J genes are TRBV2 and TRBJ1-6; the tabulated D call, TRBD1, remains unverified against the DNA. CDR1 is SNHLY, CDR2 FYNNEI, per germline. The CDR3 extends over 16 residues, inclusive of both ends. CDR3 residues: CASSAGGIHEQFFGPG.

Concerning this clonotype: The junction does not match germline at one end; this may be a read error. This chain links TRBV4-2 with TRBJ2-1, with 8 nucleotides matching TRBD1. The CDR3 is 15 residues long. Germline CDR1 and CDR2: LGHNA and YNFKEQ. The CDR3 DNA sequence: TGTGCCAGCAGCCACGGGACAGGTAGCGCGGATGAGCAGTTTTTC. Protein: CASSHGTGSADEQFF.

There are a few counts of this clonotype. Here the CDR3 reads CSVEGDSNQPQHF. CDR3 in DNA: TGCAGCGTTGAAGGGGATAGCAATCAGCCCCAGCATTTT. This chain uses TRBV29-1 with TRBJ1-5; D is ambiguous. CDR1 and CDR2 (germline): SQVTM, ANQGSEA. V shed 1 base and J shed 0 bases, with 4 bases lying between them. This CDR3 spans 13 amino acids.

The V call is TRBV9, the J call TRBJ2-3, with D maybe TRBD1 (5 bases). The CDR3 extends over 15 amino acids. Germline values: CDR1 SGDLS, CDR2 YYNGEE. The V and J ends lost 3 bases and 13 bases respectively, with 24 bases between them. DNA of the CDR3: TGTGCCAGCAGCGCCGACTCCTACAAGGACACTGAGGAGTATTTT. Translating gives CASSADSYKDTEEYF.

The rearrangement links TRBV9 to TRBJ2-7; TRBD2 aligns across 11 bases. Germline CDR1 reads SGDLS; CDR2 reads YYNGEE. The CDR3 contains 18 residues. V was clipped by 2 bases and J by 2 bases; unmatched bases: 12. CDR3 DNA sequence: TGTGCCAGCAGCGTTCTAGCGGGGGGTTACAATGAGCCCTACGAGCAGTACGTC. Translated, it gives CASSVLAGGYNEPYEQYV.

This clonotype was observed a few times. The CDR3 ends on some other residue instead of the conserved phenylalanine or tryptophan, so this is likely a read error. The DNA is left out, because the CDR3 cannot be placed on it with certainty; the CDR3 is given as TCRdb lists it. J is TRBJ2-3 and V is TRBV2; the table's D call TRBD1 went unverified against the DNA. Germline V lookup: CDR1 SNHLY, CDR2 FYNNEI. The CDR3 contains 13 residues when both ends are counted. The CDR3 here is CASGDGGTDTQCG.

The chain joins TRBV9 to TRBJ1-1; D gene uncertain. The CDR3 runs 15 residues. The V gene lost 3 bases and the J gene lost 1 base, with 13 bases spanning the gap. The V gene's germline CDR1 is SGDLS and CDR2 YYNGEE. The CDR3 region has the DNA TGTGCCAGCAGCGGGAAAGACGTTAAGAACACTGAAGCTTTCTTT. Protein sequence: CASSGKDVKNTEAFF.

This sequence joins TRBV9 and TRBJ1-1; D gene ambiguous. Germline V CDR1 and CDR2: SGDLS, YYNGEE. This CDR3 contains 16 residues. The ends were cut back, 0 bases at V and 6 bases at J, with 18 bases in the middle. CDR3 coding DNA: TGTGCCAGCAGCGTAGCCCCGGATACGCAGTATTCTGAAGCTTTCTTT. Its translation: CASSVAPDTQYSEAFF. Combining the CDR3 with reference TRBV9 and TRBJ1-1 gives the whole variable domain DSGVTQTPKHLITATGQRVTLRCSPRSGDLSVYWYQQSLDQGLQFLIQYYNGEERAKGNILERFSAQQFPDLHSELNLSSLELGDSALYFCASSVAPDTQYSEAFFGQGTRLTVV.

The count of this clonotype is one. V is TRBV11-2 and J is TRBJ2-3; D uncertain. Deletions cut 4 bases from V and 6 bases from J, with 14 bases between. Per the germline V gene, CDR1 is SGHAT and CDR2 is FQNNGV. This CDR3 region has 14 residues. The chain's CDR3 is CASSSAPRPDTQYF. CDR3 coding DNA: TGTGCCAGCAGCTCAGCGCCTCGGCCCGATACGCAGTATTTT.

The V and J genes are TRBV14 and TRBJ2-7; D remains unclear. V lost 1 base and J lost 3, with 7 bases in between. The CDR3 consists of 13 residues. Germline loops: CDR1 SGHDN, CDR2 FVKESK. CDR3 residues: CASSQVLGYEQYF. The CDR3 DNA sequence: TGTGCCAGCAGCCAAGTCTTGGGCTACGAGCAGTACTTC.

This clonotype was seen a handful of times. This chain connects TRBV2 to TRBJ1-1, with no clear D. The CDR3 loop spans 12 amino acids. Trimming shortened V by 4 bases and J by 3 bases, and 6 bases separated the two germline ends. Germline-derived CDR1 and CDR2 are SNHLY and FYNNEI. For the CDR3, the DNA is TGTGCCAGCAGTGTAACAGACACTGAAGCTTTCTTT. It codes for CASSVTDTEAFF.

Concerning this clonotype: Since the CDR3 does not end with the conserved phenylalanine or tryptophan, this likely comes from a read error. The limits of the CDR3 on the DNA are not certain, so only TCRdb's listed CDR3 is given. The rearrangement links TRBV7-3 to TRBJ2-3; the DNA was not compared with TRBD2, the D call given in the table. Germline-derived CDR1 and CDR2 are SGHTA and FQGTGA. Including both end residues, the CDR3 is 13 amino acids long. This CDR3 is CASRYGGTWGETQ.

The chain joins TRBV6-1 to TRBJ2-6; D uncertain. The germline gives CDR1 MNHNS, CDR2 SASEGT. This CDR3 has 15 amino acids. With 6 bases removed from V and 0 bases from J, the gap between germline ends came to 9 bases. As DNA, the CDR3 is TGTGCCAGCAGAGATGGTAGCTCTGGGGCCAACGTCCTGACTTTC. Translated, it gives CASRDGSSGANVLTF.

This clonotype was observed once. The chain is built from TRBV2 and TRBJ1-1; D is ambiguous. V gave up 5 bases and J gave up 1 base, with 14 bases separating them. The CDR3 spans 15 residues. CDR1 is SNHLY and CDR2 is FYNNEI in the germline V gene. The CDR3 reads CASSWVRAANTEAFF. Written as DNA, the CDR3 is TGTGCCAGCAGTTGGGTGCGGGCAGCGAACACTGAAGCTTTCTTT.

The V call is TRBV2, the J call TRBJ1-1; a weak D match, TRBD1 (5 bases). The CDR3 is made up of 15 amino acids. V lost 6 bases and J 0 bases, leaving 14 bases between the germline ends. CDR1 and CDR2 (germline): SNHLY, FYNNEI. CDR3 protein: CASSGVGGMNTEAFF. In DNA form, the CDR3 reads TGTGCCAGCAGCGGGGTGGGGGGAATGAACACTGAAGCTTTCTTT.